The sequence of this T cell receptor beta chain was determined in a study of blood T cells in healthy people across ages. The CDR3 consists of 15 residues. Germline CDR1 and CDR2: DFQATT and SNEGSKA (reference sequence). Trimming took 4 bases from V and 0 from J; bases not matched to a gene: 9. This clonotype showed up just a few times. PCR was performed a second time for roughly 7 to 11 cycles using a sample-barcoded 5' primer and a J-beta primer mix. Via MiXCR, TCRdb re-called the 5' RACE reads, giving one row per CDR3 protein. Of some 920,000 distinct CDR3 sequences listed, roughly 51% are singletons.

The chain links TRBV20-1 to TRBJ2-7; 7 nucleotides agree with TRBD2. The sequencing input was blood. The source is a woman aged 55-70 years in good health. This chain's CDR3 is CSATKTSLSSYEQYF. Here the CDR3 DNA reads TGCAGTGCTACCAAGACTAGCCTGAGCTCCTACGAGCAGTACTTC.